This T cell receptor beta chain was captured in a study of cytomegalovirus exposure and HLA in healthy donors. Study-level findings and limits: 150 or so TCR beta chains were listed as cytomegalovirus-associated. Diagnosis of cytomegalovirus status made by the classifier reportedly showed high specificity and sensitivity. It was found in a later analysis that first-cohort TCR clusters tended to co-occur in the approximately 130 validation repertoires.

The CDR3 covers 15 residues. CDR1 MDHEN and CDR2 SYDVKM come from the germline V gene. V gave up 5 bases and J gave up 4 bases; unmatched junction bases: 11. To note about this clone: Its matching antigen is unknown.

Generated by immunoSEQ multiplex PCR, the TCRdb table keeps only in-frame clones and is missing some. The sample records fewer than 300,000 clones, approximately 87% being singletons. The rearrangement uses TRBV28 and TRBJ2-7; the match to TRBD2 covers 7 bases. The receptor's source is a woman between 18 and 29 years old in good health and CMV-seronegative. Sequencing input: PBMCs. CDR3 in DNA: TGTGCCAGCAGTCTTATCGAAGCGGGAAGTTACGAGCAGTACTTC. Its translation is CASSLIEAGSYEQYF. Full variable domain (missing parts from reference TRBV28 and TRBJ2-7): DVKVTQSSRYLVKRTGEKVFLECVQDMDHENMFWYRQDPGLGLRLIYFSYDVKMKEKGDIPEGYSVSREKKERFSLILESASTNQTSMYLCASSLIEAGSYEQYFGPGTRLTVT.